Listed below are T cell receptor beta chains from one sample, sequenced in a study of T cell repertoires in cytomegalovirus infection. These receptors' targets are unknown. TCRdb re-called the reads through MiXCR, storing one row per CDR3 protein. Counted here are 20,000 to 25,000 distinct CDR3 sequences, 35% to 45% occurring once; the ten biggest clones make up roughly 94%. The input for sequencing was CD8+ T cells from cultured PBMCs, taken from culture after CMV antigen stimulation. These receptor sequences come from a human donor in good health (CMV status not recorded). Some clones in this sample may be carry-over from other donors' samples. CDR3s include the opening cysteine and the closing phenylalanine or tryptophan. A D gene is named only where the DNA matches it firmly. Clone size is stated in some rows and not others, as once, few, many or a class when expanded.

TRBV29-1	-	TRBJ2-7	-	TGCAGCGTTGAAGATGTCGGGACCGAGCAGTACTTC	CSVEDVGTEQYF
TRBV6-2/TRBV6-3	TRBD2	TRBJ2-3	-	TGTGCCAGCAGTCCAATCCGGGGGGGCACAGATACGCAGTATTTT	CASSPIRGGTDTQYF
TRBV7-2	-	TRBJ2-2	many	TGTGCCAGCAGCTTAAATCTGGCAGGGGGGAGCACCGGGGAGCTGTTTTTT	CASSLNLAGGSTGELFF
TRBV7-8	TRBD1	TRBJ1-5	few	TGTGCCAGCAGCTTAAGGGACAGGGGCTTTCATCAGCCCCAGCATTTT	CASSLRDRGFHQPQHF
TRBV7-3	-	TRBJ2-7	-	TGTGCCAGCAGCGACTTGAGGGTTGAGCAGTACTTC	CASSDLRVEQYF
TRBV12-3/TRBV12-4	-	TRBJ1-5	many	TGTGCCAGCAGTTCCGGTAATAGCAATCAGCCCCAGCATTTT	CASSSGNSNQPQHF
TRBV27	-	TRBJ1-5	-	TGTGCCAGCAGTTTAGGAGGGGGAAAGAATCAGCCCCAGCATTTT	CASSLGGGKNQPQHF
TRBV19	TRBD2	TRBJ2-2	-	TGTGCCAGTAGTATAGATCGCGGGGGGGCCGACACCGGGGAGCTGTTTTTT	CASSIDRGGADTGELFF
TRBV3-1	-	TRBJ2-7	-	TGTGCCAGCAGCCAAGACGGAGGGGACTCCTACGAGCAGTACTTC	CASSQDGGDSYEQYF
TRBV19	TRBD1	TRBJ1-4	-	TGTGCCAGTACTGACAGGGTTAGCGAAAAACTGTTTTTT	CASTDRVSEKLFF
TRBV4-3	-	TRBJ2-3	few	TGCGCCAGCAGCGTGGGCCTAGCAAGGGATACGCAGTATTTT	CASSVGLARDTQYF
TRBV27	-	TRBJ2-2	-	TGTGCCAGCAGCCTGGGCGGATCCACCGGGGAGCTGTTTTTT	CASSLGGSTGELFF
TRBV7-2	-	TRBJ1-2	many	TGTGCCAGCAGCCCGCGACAGGATCCTAACTATGGCTACACCTTC	CASSPRQDPNYGYTF
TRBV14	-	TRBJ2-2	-	TGTGCCAGCAGCCAGGACCAGGCGGTGAACACCGGGGAGCTGTTTTTT	CASSQDQAVNTGELFF
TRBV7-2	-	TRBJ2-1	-	TGTGCCAGCACCGAGGGGGGAGCAGGGAACAATGAGCAGTTCTTC	CASTEGGAGNNEQFF
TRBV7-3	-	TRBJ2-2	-	TGTGCCAGCAGCCCTCCCCCCCGCAAACGGAACACCGGGGAGCTGTTTTTT	CASSPPPRKRNTGELFF
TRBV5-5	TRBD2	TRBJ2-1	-	TGTGCCAGCAGCTGGGTACCGCTAGCGGGAGGCTACAATGAGCAGTTCTTC	CASSWVPLAGGYNEQFF
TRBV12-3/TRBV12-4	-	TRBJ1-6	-	TGTGCCAGCAGCCCCGGGACTTCCTTAAGTTCACCCCTCCACTTT	CASSPGTSLSSPLHF
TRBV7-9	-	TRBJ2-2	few	TGTGCCAGCAGCTTGACTGAAGTCGGAGCCGGGGAGCTGTTTTTT	CASSLTEVGAGELFF
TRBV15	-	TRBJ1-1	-	TGTGCCACCAGCAGCCCGGGACAAGGGAACACTGAAGCTTTCTTT	CATSSPGQGNTEAFF
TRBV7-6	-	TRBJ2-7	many	TGTGCCAGCAGCGATTCCCACCGGGGGCGTCCGAGCTCCTACGAGCAGTACTTC	CASSDSHRGRPSSYEQYF
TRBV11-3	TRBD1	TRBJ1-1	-	TGTGCCAGCAGCTTAGGACAGGGTACTGAAGCTTTCTTT	CASSLGQGTEAFF
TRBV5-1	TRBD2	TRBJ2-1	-	TGCGCCAGCACCCATTCGGGGGGAGAATACAATGAGCAGTTCTTC	CASTHSGGEYNEQFF
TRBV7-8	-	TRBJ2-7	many	TGTGCCAGCAGCTCCCCCCAGGGTCCGAAGGGTACCTACGAGCAGTACTTC	CASSSPQGPKGTYEQYF
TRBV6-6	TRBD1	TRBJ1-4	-	TGTGCCAGCAGTTACCGGGACAGGGTCTTATCAGCAACTAATGAAAAACTGTTTTTT	CASSYRDRVLSATNEKLFF
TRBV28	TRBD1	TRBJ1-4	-	TGTGCCAGCAGTTTGTGGATCAGGGGGATGGCTAATGAAAAACTGTTTTTT	CASSLWIRGMANEKLFF
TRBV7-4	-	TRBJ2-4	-	TGTGCCAGCAGCAACCGGAACCAGGGGGGCGATGGCAAAAACATTCAGTACTTC	CASSNRNQGGDGKNIQYF
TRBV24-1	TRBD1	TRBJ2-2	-	TGTGCCACCAGTGATTTCTCCGGGACAGGGTCAAACACCGGGGAGCTGTTTTTT	CATSDFSGTGSNTGELFF
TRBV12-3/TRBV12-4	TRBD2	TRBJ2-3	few	TGTGCCAGCAGTTGGATACCGGCAGGGAGGGCAGATACGCAGTATTTT	CASSWIPAGRADTQYF
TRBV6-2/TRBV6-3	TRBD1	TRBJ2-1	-	TGTGCCAGCAGTTACACAGGACAGGGGTACGATGAGCAGTTCTTC	CASSYTGQGYDEQFF
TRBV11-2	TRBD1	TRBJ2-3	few	TGTGCCAGCAGCTTGGGACAGGACACAGATACGCAGTATTTT	CASSLGQDTDTQYF
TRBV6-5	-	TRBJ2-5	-	TGTGCCAGCACCGGGACTCGATTAGAACAAGAGACCCAGTACTTC	CASTGTRLEQETQYF
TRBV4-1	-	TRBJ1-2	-	TGCGCCAGCAGCCAAGATTTGTTCGGAGGGAGAGGCTACACCTTC	CASSQDLFGGRGYTF
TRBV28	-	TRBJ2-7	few	TGTGCCAGCAGTTCCTCCTACGAGCAGTACTTC	CASSSSYEQYF
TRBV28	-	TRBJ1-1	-	TGTGCCAGCAGTTTATTATCCGGGTTTACTGAAGCTTTCTTT	CASSLLSGFTEAFF
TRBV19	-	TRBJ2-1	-	TGTGCCAGTAGGACCTCAAACAGGTACAATGAGCAGTTCTTC	CASRTSNRYNEQFF
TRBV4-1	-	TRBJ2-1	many	TGCGCCAGCAGCCAAGACCGAACGGACTACAACTACAATGAGCAGTTCTTC	CASSQDRTDYNYNEQFF
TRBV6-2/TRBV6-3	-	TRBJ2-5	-	TGTGCCAGCAGCTACGGCTGGGAGACCCAGTACTTC	CASSYGWETQYF
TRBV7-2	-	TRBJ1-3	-	TGTGCCAGCAGCCCCCCCAACGGGCGTGACGAAGACTCTGGAAACACCATATATTTT	CASSPPNGRDEDSGNTIYF
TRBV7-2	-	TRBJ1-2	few	TGTGCCAGCAGCTTTCAACCTGGGCGGGATGGCTACACCTTC	CASSFQPGRDGYTF
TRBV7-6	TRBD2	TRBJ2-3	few	TGTGCCAGCAGCTTTGAGCGGGAGGATGCAGATACGCAGTATTTT	CASSFEREDADTQYF
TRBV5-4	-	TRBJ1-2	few	TGTGCCAGCAGCCCGCGGGGGGCTGGCTATGGCTACACCTTC	CASSPRGAGYGYTF
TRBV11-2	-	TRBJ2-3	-	TGTGCCAGCAGCTTAGATGGAAATCCCCCCACAGATACGCAGTATTTT	CASSLDGNPPTDTQYF
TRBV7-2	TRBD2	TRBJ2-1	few	TGTGCCAGCAGCCTAGACGGACTAGCGGCCTACAATGAGCAGTTCTTC	CASSLDGLAAYNEQFF
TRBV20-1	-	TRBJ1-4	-	TGCAGTGCTAGAGATCCAACCGCAACTAATGAAAAACTGTTTTTT	CSARDPTATNEKLFF
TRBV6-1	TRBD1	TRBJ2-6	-	TGTGCCAGCCACCGGGACAGGGTATCTGGGGCCAACGTCCTGACTTTC	CASHRDRVSGANVLTF
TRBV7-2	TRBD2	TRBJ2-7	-	TGTGCCAGTACCGAAAGCGGGGGCTCCTACGAGCAGTACTTC	CASTESGGSYEQYF
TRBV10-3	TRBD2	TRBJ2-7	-	TGTGCCATCAGTGAGGGACTAGCGGGGGGTTCTAACTACGAGCAGTACTTC	CAISEGLAGGSNYEQYF
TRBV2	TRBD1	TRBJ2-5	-	TGTGCCAGCGTCCTCCGACAGGGGGCTAAAGAGACCCAGTACTTC	CASVLRQGAKETQYF
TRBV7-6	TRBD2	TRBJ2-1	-	TGTGCCAACAGCTTTGCCGGGGGGGCCGGCAATGAGCAGTTCTTC	CANSFAGGAGNEQFF
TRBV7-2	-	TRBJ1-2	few	TGTGCCAGCAGCGTCACAGTCTATGGCTACACCTTC	CASSVTVYGYTF
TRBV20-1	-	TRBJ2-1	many	TGCAGTGCTAGAGATCTGCGGCAAGAGCAGTTCTTC	CSARDLRQEQFF
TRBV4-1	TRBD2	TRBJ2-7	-	TGCGCCAGCAGCCCCCTTGGGCGGGAGGGCTACGAGCAGTACTTC	CASSPLGREGYEQYF
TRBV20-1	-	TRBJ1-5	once	TGCAGTGCGCCGCCCTTAACTCCCAAGGACCAGCCCCAGCATTTT	CSAPPLTPKDQPQHF
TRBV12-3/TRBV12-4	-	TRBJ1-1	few	TGTGCCAGCAGCCCGACGGTGCCCGAAGCTTTCTTT	CASSPTVPEAFF
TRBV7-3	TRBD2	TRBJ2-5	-	TGTGCCAGCAGCTCGGGACTAGCGGGGGCTCTTGGCCGAGAGACCCAGTACTTC	CASSSGLAGALGRETQYF
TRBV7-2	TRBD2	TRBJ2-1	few	TGTGCCAGCAGCTTCGGGCTAGCGGCTTACAATGAGCAGTTCTTC	CASSFGLAAYNEQFF
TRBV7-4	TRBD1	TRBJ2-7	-	TGTGCCAGCAGCTACAGACAGGGGGCGGGGGAGCAGTACTTC	CASSYRQGAGEQYF